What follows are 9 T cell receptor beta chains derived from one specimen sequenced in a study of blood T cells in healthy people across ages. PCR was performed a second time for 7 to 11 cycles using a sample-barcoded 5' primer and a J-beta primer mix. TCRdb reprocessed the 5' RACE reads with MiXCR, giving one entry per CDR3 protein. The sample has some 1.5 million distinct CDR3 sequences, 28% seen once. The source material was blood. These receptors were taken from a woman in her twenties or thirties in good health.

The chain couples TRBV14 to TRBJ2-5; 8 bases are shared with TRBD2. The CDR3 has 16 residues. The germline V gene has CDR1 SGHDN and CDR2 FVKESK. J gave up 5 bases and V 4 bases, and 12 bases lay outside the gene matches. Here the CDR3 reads CASSPSVSGSRETQYF. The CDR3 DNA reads TGTGCCAGCAGCCCATCCGTAAGCGGGAGTAGGGAGACCCAGTACTTC.

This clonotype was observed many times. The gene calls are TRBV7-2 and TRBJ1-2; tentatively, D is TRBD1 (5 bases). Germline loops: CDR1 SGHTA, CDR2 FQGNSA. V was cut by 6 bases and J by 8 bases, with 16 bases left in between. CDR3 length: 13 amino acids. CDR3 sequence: CASSPGRQRGYTF. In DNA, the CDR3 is TGTGCCAGCAGTCCAGGGCGACAGAGAGGCTACACCTTC.

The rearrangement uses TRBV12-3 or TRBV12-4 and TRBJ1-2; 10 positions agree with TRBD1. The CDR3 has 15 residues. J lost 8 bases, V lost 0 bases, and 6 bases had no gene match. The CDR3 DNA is TGTGCCAGCAGTTTAGCGCCGGGGACAGGGGACGGCTACACCTTC. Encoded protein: CASSLAPGTGDGYTF.

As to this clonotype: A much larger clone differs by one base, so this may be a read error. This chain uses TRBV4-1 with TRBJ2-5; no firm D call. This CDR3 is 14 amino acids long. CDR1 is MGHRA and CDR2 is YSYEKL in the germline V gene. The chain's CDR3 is CASSQDPSFETRYF. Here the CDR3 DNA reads TGCGCCAGCAGCCAAGATCCTAGTTTTGAGACCCGGTACTTC.

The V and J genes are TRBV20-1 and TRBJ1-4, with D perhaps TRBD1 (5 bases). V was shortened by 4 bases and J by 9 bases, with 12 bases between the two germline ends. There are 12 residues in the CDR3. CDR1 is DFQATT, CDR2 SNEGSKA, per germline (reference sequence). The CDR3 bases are TGCAGTGCTAAGTCCGGGACTCAAAAACTGTTTTTT. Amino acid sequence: CSAKSGTQKLFF.

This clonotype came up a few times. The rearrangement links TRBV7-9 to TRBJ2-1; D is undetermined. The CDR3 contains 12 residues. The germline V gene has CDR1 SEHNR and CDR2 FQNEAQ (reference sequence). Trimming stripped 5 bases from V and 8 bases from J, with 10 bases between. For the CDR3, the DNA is TGTGCCAGCAGCCGTCTCTGGGATGAGCAGTTCTTC. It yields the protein CASSRLWDEQFF.

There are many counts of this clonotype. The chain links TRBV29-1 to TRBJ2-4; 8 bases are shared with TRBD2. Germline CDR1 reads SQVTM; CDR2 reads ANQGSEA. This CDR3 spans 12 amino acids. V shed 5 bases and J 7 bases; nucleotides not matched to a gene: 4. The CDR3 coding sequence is TGCAGCGTTACACTAGCGGCTAACATTCAGTACTTC. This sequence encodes CSVTLAANIQYF.

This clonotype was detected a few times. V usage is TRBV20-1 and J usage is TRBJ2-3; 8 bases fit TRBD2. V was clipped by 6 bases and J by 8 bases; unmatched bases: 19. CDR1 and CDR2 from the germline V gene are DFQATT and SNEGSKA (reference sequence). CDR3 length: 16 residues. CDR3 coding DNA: TGCAGTGCCTTATCGAACGCGGGGGGTCTCTTTGGTACGCAGTATTTT. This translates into CSALSNAGGLFGTQYF.

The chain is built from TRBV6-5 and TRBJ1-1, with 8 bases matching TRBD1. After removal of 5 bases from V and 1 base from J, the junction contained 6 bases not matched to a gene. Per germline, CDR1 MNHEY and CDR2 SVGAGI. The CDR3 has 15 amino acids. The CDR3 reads CASSTAGTGNTEAFF. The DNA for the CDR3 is TGTGCCAGCAGTACAGCCGGGACAGGGAACACTGAAGCTTTCTTT.